A selection of T cell receptor beta chains follows, all from one sample in a study of beta chain features in type 1 diabetes. Using immunoSEQ multiplex PCR, the repertoire was profiled, and TCRdb retains in-frame clones only, with some absent. Of more than 100,000 clones listed, 9% are singletons. Sequencing was done on a sample of central memory CD4+ T cells from blood. These receptors came from a man in his thirties or forties with type 1 diabetes. CDR3s include the opening cysteine and the closing phenylalanine or tryptophan. D genes are given only for firm matches. A row's size may be missing; if present it is once, few, many or a size class.

v_gene: TRBV7-2; j_gene: TRBJ2-5; d_gene: .; abundance: .; CDR3nt: TGTGCCAGCAGTTATGACAGGATGGAGACCCAGTACTTC; CDR3aa: CASSYDRMETQYF
v_gene: TRBV18; j_gene: TRBJ1-2; d_gene: .; abundance: many; CDR3nt: TGTGCCAGCTCGCCAGGACAAGACTATGGCTACACCTTC; CDR3aa: CASSPGQDYGYTF
v_gene: TRBV18; j_gene: TRBJ2-5; d_gene: .; abundance: .; CDR3nt: TGTGCCAGCTCACCCCTCGGTTTACCCAAAGAGACCCAGTACTTC; CDR3aa: CASSPLGLPKETQYF
v_gene: TRBV19; j_gene: TRBJ2-1; d_gene: TRBD1; abundance: few; CDR3nt: TGTGCCAGTAGTATCCTAGGACAGGGGGCTGCCAATGAGCAGTTCTTC; CDR3aa: CASSILGQGAANEQFF
v_gene: TRBV5-1; j_gene: TRBJ2-1; d_gene: TRBD2; abundance: few; CDR3nt: TGCGCCAGCAGCCTTAACCAGCTAGCGGGGGTTAATGAGCAGTTCTTC; CDR3aa: CASSLNQLAGVNEQFF
v_gene: TRBV19; j_gene: TRBJ2-7; d_gene: TRBD1; abundance: .; CDR3nt: TGTGCCAGTAGTCCCCAGGGACAGGGTTCCTACGAGCAGTACTTC; CDR3aa: CASSPQGQGSYEQYF
v_gene: TRBV5-8; j_gene: TRBJ2-7; d_gene: .; abundance: few; CDR3nt: TGTGCCAGCAGCTTGGTCAGTTCCCTTAACTACGAGCAGTACTTC; CDR3aa: CASSLVSSLNYEQYF
v_gene: TRBV9; j_gene: TRBJ2-1; d_gene: .; abundance: few; CDR3nt: TGTGCCAGCAGCGTAGAGGAGTGGGACAATGAGCAGTTCTTC; CDR3aa: CASSVEEWDNEQFF
v_gene: TRBV28; j_gene: TRBJ2-7; d_gene: .; abundance: few; CDR3nt: TGTGCCAGCAGTCCCGTGGGGCACGAGCAGTACTTC; CDR3aa: CASSPVGHEQYF
v_gene: TRBV7-2; j_gene: TRBJ1-5; d_gene: .; abundance: few; CDR3nt: TGTGCCAGCAGCTCTTGGGGGGGCCAGCCCCAGCATTTT; CDR3aa: CASSSWGGQPQHF
v_gene: TRBV28; j_gene: TRBJ1-5; d_gene: TRBD1; abundance: few; CDR3nt: TGTGCCAGCAGCAAGACAGGGGCCGCTAATCAGCCCCAGCATTTT; CDR3aa: CASSKTGAANQPQHF
v_gene: TRBV30; j_gene: TRBJ2-3; d_gene: .; abundance: .; CDR3nt: TGTGCCTTCTTACAGGGAGGGAGCACAGATACGCAGTATTTT; CDR3aa: CAFLQGGSTDTQYF
v_gene: TRBV5-1; j_gene: TRBJ2-5; d_gene: TRBD1; abundance: .; CDR3nt: TGCGCCAGCAGCTTGGTGGGGACAGGGTCGGGGGAGACCCAGTACTTC; CDR3aa: CASSLVGTGSGETQYF
v_gene: TRBV5-1; j_gene: TRBJ1-2; d_gene: TRBD1; abundance: few; CDR3nt: TGCGCCAGCAGCTCCTCACAGGGGACCATTGATAACACCTTC; CDR3aa: CASSSSQGTIDNTF
v_gene: TRBV2; j_gene: TRBJ1-4; d_gene: .; abundance: .; CDR3nt: TGTGCCAGCAGTGAACGGCCTTCTCCCGAAAGGGGGTTTTTT; CDR3aa: CASSERPSPERGFF
v_gene: TRBV7-2; j_gene: TRBJ1-1; d_gene: .; abundance: few; CDR3nt: TGTGCCAGCAGCTTATCAGTGAACACTGAAGCTTTCTTT; CDR3aa: CASSLSVNTEAFF
v_gene: TRBV18; j_gene: TRBJ2-7; d_gene: .; abundance: .; CDR3nt: TGTGCCAGCTCACGAATCTCCGGGTCCCCCTACGAGCAGTACTTC; CDR3aa: CASSRISGSPYEQYF
v_gene: TRBV5-1; j_gene: TRBJ2-5; d_gene: TRBD2; abundance: .; CDR3nt: TGCGCCAGCAGCTACACCGGGACTAGCGGGGGGGCTGAGACCCAGTACTTC; CDR3aa: CASSYTGTSGGAETQYF
v_gene: TRBV27; j_gene: TRBJ2-7; d_gene: TRBD1; abundance: .; CDR3nt: TGTGCCAGCAGTCGAAAGGCGGGACAGGGAACCTACGAGCAGTACTTC; CDR3aa: CASSRKAGQGTYEQYF
v_gene: TRBV28; j_gene: TRBJ1-5; d_gene: .; abundance: few; CDR3nt: TGTGCCAGCAGTTTACTTGGGCTCTCCTCATTT; CDR3aa: CASSLLGLSSF
v_gene: TRBV7-2; j_gene: TRBJ2-3; d_gene: TRBD1; abundance: few; CDR3nt: TGTGCCAGCAGCATTGGAGCCTACGGGACAGGACAGTATTTT; CDR3aa: CASSIGAYGTGQYF
v_gene: TRBV7-2; j_gene: TRBJ2-1; d_gene: TRBD2; abundance: .; CDR3nt: TGTGCCAGCAGCCAGCGGGGGGGCAGAGATGAGCAGTTCTTC; CDR3aa: CASSQRGGRDEQFF
v_gene: TRBV6-6; j_gene: TRBJ2-2; d_gene: .; abundance: .; CDR3nt: TGTGCCAGCAGTTACGGAGCCGGGGGGCCCACCGGGGAGCTGTTTTTT; CDR3aa: CASSYGAGGPTGELFF
v_gene: TRBV19; j_gene: TRBJ2-7; d_gene: .; abundance: few; CDR3nt: TGTGCCAGTAGTGCGGGACTGACCTACGAGCAGTACTTC; CDR3aa: CASSAGLTYEQYF
v_gene: TRBV5-5; j_gene: TRBJ2-2; d_gene: .; abundance: few; CDR3nt: TGTGCCAGCAGCTTGAGCCCCCAGGGGTCGAGCACCGGGGAGCTGTTTTTT; CDR3aa: CASSLSPQGSSTGELFF
v_gene: TRBV4-2; j_gene: TRBJ1-5; d_gene: TRBD1; abundance: few; CDR3nt: TGTGCCAGCAGCCACTCGGGACAGCCAGATCAGCCCCAGCATTTT; CDR3aa: CASSHSGQPDQPQHF
v_gene: TRBV19; j_gene: TRBJ2-5; d_gene: .; abundance: few; CDR3nt: TGTGCCAGTAGTCTGACCTACGGAGGCGAGACCCAGTACTTC; CDR3aa: CASSLTYGGETQYF
v_gene: TRBV28; j_gene: TRBJ1-6; d_gene: .; abundance: few; CDR3nt: TGTGCCAGCAGGCAGGGCGATTCACCCCTCCACTTT; CDR3aa: CASRQGDSPLHF
v_gene: TRBV7-2; j_gene: TRBJ2-5; d_gene: TRBD2; abundance: few; CDR3nt: TGTGCCAGCAGCTTATGGTCGAGGCAGGGAGGGGAGACCCAGTACTTC; CDR3aa: CASSLWSRQGGETQYF
v_gene: TRBV13; j_gene: TRBJ2-5; d_gene: TRBD1; abundance: few; CDR3nt: TGTGCCAGCAGCCCCCGGACAGGAACGTACCAAGAGACCCAGTACTTC; CDR3aa: CASSPRTGTYQETQYF
v_gene: TRBV19; j_gene: TRBJ2-7; d_gene: .; abundance: .; CDR3nt: TGTGCCAGTAGTGGAGACAGAAGGGGAAGCTCCTACGAGCAGTACTTC; CDR3aa: CASSGDRRGSSYEQYF
v_gene: TRBV30; j_gene: TRBJ2-2; d_gene: TRBD2; abundance: .; CDR3nt: TGTGCCTGGAAAGGACTAGTGTACGGGGAGCTGTTTTTT; CDR3aa: CAWKGLVYGELFF
v_gene: TRBV18; j_gene: TRBJ1-1; d_gene: .; abundance: .; CDR3nt: TGTGCCAGCTCCATGCAGGGGATGAACACTGAAGCTTTCTTT; CDR3aa: CASSMQGMNTEAFF
v_gene: TRBV5-1; j_gene: TRBJ2-3; d_gene: TRBD2; abundance: .; CDR3nt: TGCGCCAGCAGCTCAGTAGCGGGACGCACAGATACGCAGTATTTT; CDR3aa: CASSSVAGRTDTQYF
v_gene: TRBV6-1; j_gene: TRBJ2-3; d_gene: TRBD1; abundance: .; CDR3nt: TGTGCCATCAGTGGGACAGGGACGACAGATACGCAGTATTTT; CDR3aa: CAISGTGTTDTQYF